This paragraph reports one T cell receptor (beta chain). Its antigen remains unknown. This record belongs to a study of T cell responses to AZD1222 COVID-19 vaccine. The germline V gene encodes CDR1 LNHNV and CDR2 YYDKDF (reference sequence). The germline V and J ends were trimmed by 1 base and 7 bases, with 5 bases remaining between them. This CDR3 has 13 amino acids. Assay: immunoSEQ multiplex PCR; the TCRdb copy retains only in-frame clones and omits some. The table lists 150,000 to 200,000 clones, 85% to 95% of them singletons, with under 5% in the top ten. Whole-study findings and limits: Among the donors, most were white British and more were female, and clonal diversity was possibly underestimated. Unmutated regions of variants are reportedly targeted by nearly half of spike-specific TCRs.

The rearrangement links TRBV15 to TRBJ1-6, with D uncertain. Specimen: peripheral blood, collected on day 0 of AZD1222 vaccination. The clonotype originates from an adult in good health. CDR3 in amino acids: CATSRAPNSPLHF. CDR3 in DNA: TGTGCCACCAGCAGAGCACCCAATTCACCCCTCCACTTT.